The 13 T cell receptor beta chains given below trace back to one sample, sequenced in a study of T-cell reconstitution after alpha-beta-depleted transplantation in children. Construction of the TCRbeta library involved unique molecular identifiers. TCRdb re-analysed the PCR reads in MiXCR, keeping a single row per CDR3 protein. The data hold 300,000 to 400,000 distinct CDR3 sequences, with around 15% observed a single time. The sample in question was PBMCs, mostly from graft donor cells, obtained 360 days after TCRalphabeta/CD19-depleted stem cell transplant. The receptors here all came from a male patient aged 2-10 years who had a stem cell transplant for acute lymphoblastic leukemia, so the T cells may come from the graft donor.

This clonotype appeared a few times. This chain connects TRBV5-1 to TRBJ1-6, with D unclear. The CDR3 is 16 amino acids. Germline V lookup: CDR1 SGHRS, CDR2 YFSETQ. Trimming removed 0 bases from V and 0 bases from J, with 7 bases in between. The CDR3 loop is CASSLGLSSYNSPLHF. The CDR3 bases are TGCGCCAGCAGCTTGGGGTTAAGCTCCTATAATTCACCCCTCCACTTT.

This chain links TRBV7-2 with TRBJ1-2; TRBD1 is a possible D gene (5 bases). The CDR3 is made up of 11 amino acids. Trimming shortened V by 4 bases and J by 9 bases, and 9 bases separated the two germline ends. Germline V lookup: CDR1 SGHTA, CDR2 FQGNSA. The CDR3 reads CASSSTGRYTF. In DNA form, the CDR3 reads TGTGCCAGCAGCTCCACGGGGCGCTACACCTTC.

This clonotype occurred a few times. The chain joins TRBV28 to TRBJ2-5, with D perhaps assigned TRBD1 or TRBD2 (5 bases each). Looked up from germline, CDR1 is MDHEN and CDR2 is SYDVKM. V was clipped by 2 bases and J by 5 bases, with 15 bases between them. CDR3 length equals 15 residues. CDR3 DNA: TGTGCCAGCAGTTTAGGGACCCCCCGCAGCGAGACCCAGTACTTC. This gives the protein CASSLGTPRSETQYF. Together with reference TRBV28 and TRBJ2-5, the CDR3 gives the full variable domain: DVKVTQSSRYLVKRTGEKVFLECVQDMDHENMFWYRQDPGLGLRLIYFSYDVKMKEKGDIPEGYSVSREKKERFSLILESASTNQTSMYLCASSLGTPRSETQYFGPGTRLLVL.

This clonotype was seen a handful of times. The chain links TRBV5-1 to TRBJ2-2; 13 nucleotides match TRBD2. V was pared by 4 bases and J by 1 base, with 10 bases of the junction left unmatched. The CDR3 runs to 19 residues. Germline V CDR1 and CDR2: SGHRS, YFSETQ. The CDR3 DNA sequence: TGCGCCAGCAGCAGACTAGCGGGAGGCCCCGATCGGAACACCGGGGAGCTGTTTTTT. Its protein product is CASSRLAGGPDRNTGELFF. The variable domain in full, completed from reference TRBV5-1 and TRBJ2-2, reads KAGVTQTPRYLIKTRGQQVTLSCSPISGHRSVSWYQQTPGQGLQFLFEYFSETQRNKGNFPGRFSGRQFSNSRSEMNVSTLELGDSALYLCASSRLAGGPDRNTGELFFGEGSRLTVL.

This clonotype has more than one count but fewer than ten. This rearrangement joins TRBV11-2 to TRBJ2-1; 7 positions agree with TRBD1. The V and J ends lost 5 bases and 4 bases, in that order; junction bases with no gene match: 11. CDR1 is SGHAT, CDR2 FQNNGV, per germline. The length of the CDR3 is 16 residues. The CDR3: CASSPLTGRSYNEQFF. As DNA, the CDR3 is TGTGCCAGCAGCCCCTTGACAGGGCGTTCTTACAATGAGCAGTTCTTC. The whole variable domain, filled in from reference TRBV11-2 and TRBJ2-1, reads EAGVAQSPRYKIIEKRQSVAFWCNPISGHATLYWYQQILGQGPKLLIQFQNNGVVDDSQLPKDRFSAERLKGVDSTLKIQPAKLEDSAVYLCASSPLTGRSYNEQFFGPGTRLTVL.

This clonotype was picked up a small number of times. V usage is TRBV5-6 and J usage is TRBJ2-5, with 10 bases matching TRBD1. The CDR3 is made up of 18 amino acids. Germline lookup yields CDR1 SGHDT and CDR2 YYEEEE. V shed 0 bases, J shed 5 bases, and the junction held 13 bases outside the gene matches. The CDR3 protein is CASSLASGQGVLAETQYF. In DNA, the CDR3 is TGTGCCAGCAGCTTGGCTTCCGGACAGGGGGTTTTGGCGGAGACCCAGTACTTC.

This clonotype was counted a few times. The chain links TRBV5-1 to TRBJ2-1; 11 nucleotides match TRBD2. There are 18 residues in the CDR3. V was pared by 0 bases and J by 1 base, with 6 bases of the junction left unmatched. Germline CDR1 is SGHRS and CDR2 is YFSETQ. In nucleotides, the CDR3 is TGCGCCAGCAGCTTGGATCTAGCGGGAGGTGCGTCCTACAATGAGCAGTTCTTC. It is translated as CASSLDLAGGASYNEQFF. Supplemented by reference TRBV5-1 and TRBJ2-1, the full variable domain reads KAGVTQTPRYLIKTRGQQVTLSCSPISGHRSVSWYQQTPGQGLQFLFEYFSETQRNKGNFPGRFSGRQFSNSRSEMNVSTLELGDSALYLCASSLDLAGGASYNEQFFGPGTRLTVL.

The chain has TRBV27 and TRBJ2-7, with a weak D call TRBD1 (6 bases). V shed 5 bases and J shed 3 bases, with 17 bases lying between them. Germline loops: CDR1 MNHEY, CDR2 SMNVEV (reference sequence). This CDR3 has 15 amino acids. The CDR3 DNA reads TGTGCCAGCAGTCTATTACCAGGGGCCCACTACGAGCAGTACTTC. Translating it yields CASSLLPGAHYEQYF.

This clonotype was counted ten times or more. The chain joins TRBV28 to TRBJ2-1; 8 bases are shared with TRBD2. The CDR3 has 12 residues. Germline values: CDR1 MDHEN, CDR2 SYDVKM. V gave up 11 bases and J gave up 8 bases; unmatched junction bases: 8. CDR3 DNA: TGTGCCGTTAGCGGGAATGCACATGAGCAGTTCTTC. Protein: CAVSGNAHEQFF. The full variable domain, its missing parts supplied by reference TRBV28 and TRBJ2-1, is DVKVTQSSRYLVKRTGEKVFLECVQDMDHENMFWYRQDPGLGLRLIYFSYDVKMKEKGDIPEGYSVSREKKERFSLILESASTNQTSMYLCAVSGNAHEQFFGPGTRLTVL.

The V call is TRBV7-8, the J call TRBJ2-7; possible D gene TRBD2, 6 bases. The CDR3 contains 15 residues. V was pared by 2 bases and J by 2 bases, with 13 bases between. Germline V gives CDR1 SGHVS, CDR2 FQNEAQ. The CDR3 here is CASSLSGDLTYEQYF. In nucleotides, the CDR3 is TGTGCCAGCAGCTTATCGGGAGACCTAACCTACGAGCAGTACTTC.

The chain employs TRBV24-1 and TRBJ2-7; TRBD2 aligns across 9 bases. CDR1 and CDR2 (germline): KGHDR, SFDVKD. Germline trimming cut 5 bases from V and 3 bases from J; bases unmatched to any gene: 7. The CDR3 has 15 residues. CDR3 bases: TGTGCCACCAGTGCCATCTTAGCGGGAGACTACGAGCAGTACTTC. Residues: CATSAILAGDYEQYF.

This chain uses TRBV4-1 with TRBJ2-4, with 8 bases matching TRBD2. The CDR3 sequence is 17 residues long. Trimming cost V 3 bases and J 6 bases; bases outside gene matches: 13. Germline CDR1 and CDR2: MGHRA and YSYEKL. CDR3 protein: CASSQRGFSGAGNIQYF. In DNA, the CDR3 is TGCGCCAGCAGCCAGAGGGGTTTTAGCGGGGCGGGAAACATTCAGTACTTC.

This clonotype occurred a few times. The chain employs TRBV4-3 and TRBJ2-7; 7 bases map to TRBD1. Germline-derived CDR1 and CDR2 are LGHNA and YSLEER. The CDR3 runs to 15 residues. The V segment lost 3 bases and the J segment 3 bases; nucleotides outside the gene matches: 8. The CDR3 DNA sequence: TGCGCCAGCAGCCACTCCCGGGACAGTCGCTACGAGCAGTACTTC. Translated: CASSHSRDSRYEQYF.